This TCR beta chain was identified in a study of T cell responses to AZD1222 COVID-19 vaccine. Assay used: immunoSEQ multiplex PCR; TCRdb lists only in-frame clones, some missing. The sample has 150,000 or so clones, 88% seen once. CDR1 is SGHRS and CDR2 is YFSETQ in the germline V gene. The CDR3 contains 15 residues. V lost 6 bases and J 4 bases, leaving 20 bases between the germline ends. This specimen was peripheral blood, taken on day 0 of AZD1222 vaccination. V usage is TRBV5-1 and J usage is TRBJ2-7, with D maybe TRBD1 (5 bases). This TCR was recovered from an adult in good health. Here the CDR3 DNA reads TGCGCCAGCACCCCCCAAGCAGGGTTAGAGTACGAGCAGTACTTC. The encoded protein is CASTPQAGLEYEQYF.